A selection of T cell receptor beta chains follows, all from one sample in a study of CD8 T cell repertoires and HIV-1 epitope variants. These receptors have no known antigen. Here immunoSEQ multiplex PCR was the method, and the copy in TCRdb shows in-frame clones only, minus some. The table includes several thousand clones, 64% detected once. The sample comprised cultured CD8+ T cells derived from PBMCs. These receptors originate from a male donor with HIV. Each CDR3 is given with its conserved first and last residue. A D gene is named only where the DNA matches it firmly. Only part of the rows carry a size: once, few, many, or a class if the clone is expanded.

j_call: TRBJ1-1; d_call: TRBD1; clone_size: -; v_call: TRBV28; cdr3_aa: CASTMDRGTSEAFF; cdr3_nt: TGTGCCAGCACAATGGACAGGGGAACTTCTGAAGCTTTCTTT
j_call: TRBJ2-2; d_call: -; clone_size: -; v_call: TRBV9; cdr3_aa: CASSLDVNRGELFF; cdr3_nt: TGTGCCAGCAGCCTCGACGTCAACCGCGGGGAGCTGTTTTTT
j_call: TRBJ2-5; d_call: TRBD2; clone_size: -; v_call: TRBV6-5; cdr3_aa: CASSQTSGGVKTQYF; cdr3_nt: TGTGCCAGCAGTCAGACTAGCGGGGGGGTAAAGACCCAGTACTTC
j_call: TRBJ2-1; d_call: -; clone_size: -; v_call: TRBV19; cdr3_aa: CASREVPSYNEQFF; cdr3_nt: TGTGCCAGTAGGGAGGTTCCCTCCTACAATGAGCAGTTCTTC
j_call: TRBJ1-1; d_call: -; clone_size: -; v_call: TRBV14; cdr3_aa: CASSQVEAGTEAFF; cdr3_nt: TGTGCCAGCAGCCAAGTTGAAGCGGGCACTGAAGCTTTCTTT
j_call: TRBJ2-7; d_call: TRBD2; clone_size: few; v_call: TRBV10-3; cdr3_aa: CAISESRLARREQYF; cdr3_nt: TGTGCCATCAGTGAGTCGAGACTAGCACGACGCGAGCAGTACTTC
j_call: TRBJ1-4; d_call: TRBD1; clone_size: -; v_call: TRBV7-2; cdr3_aa: CASRPLSGQGLTNEKLFF; cdr3_nt: TGTGCCAGCAGACCCCTCTCGGGACAGGGCCTAACTAATGAAAAACTGTTTTTT
j_call: TRBJ1-2; d_call: -; clone_size: -; v_call: TRBV5-5; cdr3_aa: CASSLDPETHYGYTF; cdr3_nt: TGTGCCAGCAGCTTGGACCCGGAAACCCACTATGGCTACACCTTC
j_call: TRBJ1-2; d_call: -; clone_size: -; v_call: TRBV5-1; cdr3_aa: CASSPWPVELDYGYTF; cdr3_nt: TGTGCCAGCAGCCCTTGGCCGGTAGAATTGGACTATGGCTACACCTTC
j_call: TRBJ2-2; d_call: -; clone_size: medium-sized; v_call: TRBV11-3; cdr3_aa: CASSFRRTGELFF; cdr3_nt: TGTGCCAGCAGCTTTAGAAGGACCGGGGAGCTGTTTTTT
j_call: TRBJ2-1; d_call: TRBD2; clone_size: -; v_call: TRBV4-1; cdr3_aa: CASSQVGTSTNEQFF; cdr3_nt: TGCGCCAGCAGCCAAGTCGGGACTAGCACAAATGAGCAGTTCTTC
j_call: TRBJ2-7; d_call: TRBD1; clone_size: once; v_call: TRBV14; cdr3_aa: CASSQGQSYEQYF; cdr3_nt: TGTGCCAGCAGCCAGGGACAGTCCTACGAGCAGTACTTC
j_call: TRBJ2-3; d_call: TRBD2; clone_size: few; v_call: TRBV27; cdr3_aa: CASSLSGGADTQYF; cdr3_nt: TGTGCCAGCAGCCTCAGCGGGGGGGCAGATACGCAGTATTTT
j_call: TRBJ2-7; d_call: -; clone_size: medium-sized; v_call: TRBV1; cdr3_aa: CTSSHSLRYEQYF; cdr3_nt: TGCACCAGCAGCCATTCTCTGCGGTACGAGCAGTACTTC
j_call: TRBJ2-2; d_call: -; clone_size: -; v_call: TRBV9; cdr3_aa: CASSVGGGTGELFF; cdr3_nt: TGTGCCAGCAGCGTAGGGGGAGGCACCGGGGAGCTGTTTTTT
j_call: TRBJ2-3; d_call: -; clone_size: -; v_call: TRBV7-8; cdr3_aa: CASSLQGRDTQYF; cdr3_nt: TGTGCCAGCAGTCTACAGGGGAGGGATACGCAGTATTTT
j_call: TRBJ1-5; d_call: TRBD1; clone_size: -; v_call: TRBV18; cdr3_aa: CASSRGQGGNQPQHF; cdr3_nt: TGTGCCAGCTCACGGGGACAGGGGGGGAATCAGCCCCAGCATTTT
j_call: TRBJ2-7; d_call: -; clone_size: -; v_call: TRBV4-3; cdr3_aa: CASSQGLEIGEQYF; cdr3_nt: TGCGCCAGCAGCCAAGGGCTAGAGATAGGCGAGCAGTACTTC
j_call: TRBJ2-7; d_call: -; clone_size: -; v_call: TRBV7-9; cdr3_aa: CASSSDPQPEQYF; cdr3_nt: TGTGCCAGCAGCTCGGACCCTCAGCCCGAGCAGTACTTC
j_call: TRBJ1-2; d_call: TRBD1; clone_size: -; v_call: TRBV19; cdr3_aa: CASSPQGADYGYTF; cdr3_nt: TGTGCCAGTAGTCCTCAGGGGGCCGACTATGGCTACACCTTC
j_call: TRBJ1-5; d_call: TRBD1; clone_size: -; v_call: TRBV6-5; cdr3_aa: CASSSSGGGKPQHF; cdr3_nt: TGTGCCAGCAGTTCATCAGGGGGAGGAAAGCCCCAGCATTTT
j_call: TRBJ1-1; d_call: TRBD1; clone_size: -; v_call: TRBV11-2; cdr3_aa: CASSTPTGFGTEAFF; cdr3_nt: TGTGCCAGCAGCACCCCGACAGGGTTTGGGACTGAAGCTTTCTTT
j_call: TRBJ2-1; d_call: -; clone_size: -; v_call: TRBV21-1; cdr3_aa: CASSGEPGLAGGPPSYNEQFF; cdr3_nt: TGTGCCAGCAGCGGAGAACCGGGACTAGCGGGAGGGCCCCCCTCCTACAATGAGCAGTTCTTC
j_call: TRBJ2-7; d_call: -; clone_size: -; v_call: TRBV5-1; cdr3_aa: CASSLDLGGMQYF; cdr3_nt: TGCGCCAGCAGCTTGGACCTAGGGGGTATGCAGTACTTC
j_call: TRBJ2-1; d_call: TRBD2; clone_size: -; v_call: TRBV25-1; cdr3_aa: CASSGPGLAGVSDHEQFF; cdr3_nt: TGTGCCAGCAGTGGGCCGGGACTAGCGGGAGTCAGCGACCATGAGCAGTTCTTC
j_call: TRBJ2-3; d_call: -; clone_size: -; v_call: TRBV4-3; cdr3_aa: CASSQDLAVITDTQYF; cdr3_nt: TGCGCCAGCAGCCAAGATCTGGCGGTCATCACAGATACGCAGTATTTT
j_call: TRBJ1-5; d_call: -; clone_size: -; v_call: TRBV2; cdr3_aa: CASTEGSEYGNQPQHF; cdr3_nt: TGTGCCAGCACCGAAGGGTCCGAGTATGGCAATCAGCCCCAGCATTTT
j_call: TRBJ2-1; d_call: -; clone_size: -; v_call: TRBV9; cdr3_aa: CASSVEAGSSYNEQFF; cdr3_nt: TGTGCCAGCAGCGTAGAAGCCGGTAGCTCCTACAATGAGCAGTTCTTC
j_call: TRBJ1-5; d_call: TRBD1; clone_size: -; v_call: TRBV7-2; cdr3_aa: CASSSQGAGQPQHF; cdr3_nt: TGTGCCAGCAGCTCGCAGGGGGCAGGTCAGCCCCAGCATTTT
j_call: TRBJ1-1; d_call: -; clone_size: few; v_call: TRBV20-1; cdr3_aa: CSARAHTEAFF; cdr3_nt: TGCAGTGCTCGAGCCCACACTGAAGCTTTCTTT
j_call: TRBJ2-7; d_call: TRBD1; clone_size: -; v_call: TRBV5-1; cdr3_aa: CASSYGQGDYEQYF; cdr3_nt: TGCGCCAGCAGCTACGGGCAGGGGGACTACGAGCAGTACTTC
j_call: TRBJ2-7; d_call: TRBD1; clone_size: -; v_call: TRBV27; cdr3_aa: CASSGSTGIEQYF; cdr3_nt: TGTGCCAGCAGTGGATCGACAGGGATCGAGCAGTACTTC
j_call: TRBJ2-7; d_call: -; clone_size: few; v_call: TRBV28; cdr3_aa: CASSTHPGQGGLAAFSYEQYF; cdr3_nt: TGTGCCAGCAGTACTCACCCGGGACAGGGGGGACTAGCGGCCTTCTCCTACGAGCAGTACTTC
j_call: TRBJ2-2; d_call: TRBD1; clone_size: -; v_call: TRBV6-5; cdr3_aa: CASSYPGQGNTGELFF; cdr3_nt: TGTGCCAGCAGTTACCCGGGACAGGGGAACACCGGGGAGCTGTTTTTT
j_call: TRBJ2-1; d_call: TRBD1; clone_size: -; v_call: TRBV5-4; cdr3_aa: CASSFSEQGASEQFF; cdr3_nt: TGTGCCAGCAGCTTCTCGGAACAGGGGGCCAGTGAGCAGTTCTTC
j_call: TRBJ1-2; d_call: -; clone_size: few; v_call: TRBV5-6; cdr3_aa: CASSLATDYGYTF; cdr3_nt: TGTGCCAGCAGCTTGGCGACGGATTATGGCTACACCTTC
j_call: TRBJ1-4; d_call: -; clone_size: -; v_call: TRBV5-4; cdr3_aa: CASTGTLDEKLFF; cdr3_nt: TGTGCCAGCACCGGGACTCTTGATGAAAAACTGTTTTTT
j_call: TRBJ1-2; d_call: -; clone_size: -; v_call: TRBV2; cdr3_aa: CASSEKGNYGYTF; cdr3_nt: TGTGCCAGCAGTGAAAAGGGTAACTATGGCTACACCTTC
j_call: TRBJ1-5; d_call: -; clone_size: medium-sized; v_call: TRBV5-4; cdr3_aa: CASSFSGSNQPQHF; cdr3_nt: TGTGCCAGCAGCTTTTCGGGTAGCAATCAGCCCCAGCATTTT
j_call: TRBJ2-3; d_call: TRBD2; clone_size: -; v_call: TRBV2; cdr3_aa: CASSEVRLAGTDTQYF; cdr3_nt: TGTGCCAGCAGTGAAGTCCGACTAGCGGGGACAGATACGCAGTATTTT
j_call: TRBJ2-1; d_call: TRBD2; clone_size: -; v_call: TRBV7-9; cdr3_aa: CASSFAGEYNEQFF; cdr3_nt: TGTGCCAGCAGCTTCGCGGGGGAGTACAATGAGCAGTTCTTC
j_call: TRBJ2-7; d_call: -; clone_size: -; v_call: TRBV21-1; cdr3_aa: CASRRVLHVLDEQYF; cdr3_nt: TGTGCCAGCAGAAGGGTCCTACACGTGTTAGACGAGCAGTACTTC
j_call: TRBJ2-7; d_call: TRBD2; clone_size: -; v_call: TRBV9; cdr3_aa: CASSVGLARYSYEQYF; cdr3_nt: TGTGCCAGCAGCGTAGGACTAGCGAGGTATTCCTACGAGCAGTACTTC
j_call: TRBJ1-3; d_call: -; clone_size: few; v_call: TRBV30; cdr3_aa: CAWSVDSSSGNTIYF; cdr3_nt: TGTGCCTGGAGTGTAGACTCCAGCTCTGGAAACACCATATATTTT
j_call: TRBJ2-7; d_call: -; clone_size: -; v_call: TRBV7-9; cdr3_aa: CASSSFGRPYEQYF; cdr3_nt: TGTGCCAGCAGCTCCTTCGGGAGACCCTACGAGCAGTACTTC
j_call: TRBJ1-3; d_call: -; clone_size: -; v_call: TRBV9; cdr3_aa: CASGKAAPTSGNTIYF; cdr3_nt: TGTGCCAGCGGGAAGGCGGCACCTACTTCTGGAAACACCATATATTTT
j_call: TRBJ1-1; d_call: -; clone_size: -; v_call: TRBV6-5; cdr3_aa: CASSYSENTEAFF; cdr3_nt: TGTGCCAGCAGTTACTCGGAGAACACTGAAGCTTTCTTT
j_call: TRBJ2-3; d_call: -; clone_size: -; v_call: TRBV6-1; cdr3_aa: CASSEGVLHTDTQYF; cdr3_nt: TGTGCCAGCAGTGAGGGGGTATTGCACACAGATACGCAGTATTTT
j_call: TRBJ2-1; d_call: TRBD2; clone_size: -; v_call: TRBV11-2; cdr3_aa: CASSSGGLSAGVYNEQFF; cdr3_nt: TGTGCCAGCAGCTCCGGCGGCCTGTCAGCGGGAGTATACAATGAGCAGTTCTTC
j_call: TRBJ1-5; d_call: -; clone_size: once; v_call: TRBV28; cdr3_aa: CASSLPGAGFNNQPQHF; cdr3_nt: TGTGCCAGCAGTTTACCCGGGGCAGGCTTTAACAATCAGCCCCAGCATTTT
j_call: TRBJ2-2; d_call: -; clone_size: once; v_call: TRBV15; cdr3_aa: CATSRSRENTGELFF; cdr3_nt: TGTGCCACCAGCCGTAGCAGGGAGAACACCGGGGAGCTGTTTTTT
j_call: TRBJ1-5; d_call: TRBD1; clone_size: -; v_call: TRBV6-5; cdr3_aa: CASSGQGTNQPQHF; cdr3_nt: TGTGCCAGCAGCGGACAGGGAACCAATCAGCCCCAGCATTTT
j_call: TRBJ2-7; d_call: -; clone_size: -; v_call: TRBV28; cdr3_aa: CASSSRLGAMYEQYF; cdr3_nt: TGTGCCAGCAGTTCCCGACTAGGAGCGATGTACGAGCAGTACTTC
j_call: TRBJ1-1; d_call: -; clone_size: -; v_call: TRBV21-1; cdr3_aa: CASRIQRRGQVPSRANTEAFF; cdr3_nt: TGTGCCAGCAGGATACAAAGGAGGGGACAGGTGCCATCCAGAGCGAACACTGAAGCTTTCTTT
j_call: TRBJ2-5; d_call: TRBD1; clone_size: -; v_call: TRBV28; cdr3_aa: CASRPTGKRQETQYF; cdr3_nt: TGTGCCAGCAGACCGACAGGGAAGCGCCAAGAGACCCAGTACTTC
j_call: TRBJ2-1; d_call: TRBD1; clone_size: -; v_call: TRBV4-3; cdr3_aa: CASSPRTGDEQFF; cdr3_nt: TGCGCCAGCAGCCCAAGGACAGGGGATGAGCAGTTCTTC
j_call: TRBJ1-2; d_call: -; clone_size: -; v_call: TRBV14; cdr3_aa: CASSQGASPSYGYTF; cdr3_nt: TGTGCCAGCAGCCAAGGAGCCAGCCCCTCCTATGGCTACACCTTC